The TCR beta chain described here comes from a study of blood T cell repertoires in COVID-19. Clones were sequenced by immunoSEQ multiplex PCR, and TCRdb holds only the in-frame ones, with some missing. This repertoire shows hundreds of thousands of clones, 88% found once; its top ten account for around 0.9%. Trimming pared 7 bases from V and 7 bases from J, leaving 10 bases between. Germline V gene lookup returns CDR1 SQVTM and CDR2 ANQGSEA. The CDR3 has 11 residues. Sequenced: PBMCs or T cells enriched from blood (not recorded which). The chain has TRBV29-1 and TRBJ2-2; D is possibly TRBD2 (5 bases). The receptor's source is a woman in her 30s who had recovered from COVID-19. The CDR3 protein is CSAEGGGELFF. The CDR3 region has the DNA TGCAGCGCCGAAGGAGGCGGGGAGCTGTTTTTT.